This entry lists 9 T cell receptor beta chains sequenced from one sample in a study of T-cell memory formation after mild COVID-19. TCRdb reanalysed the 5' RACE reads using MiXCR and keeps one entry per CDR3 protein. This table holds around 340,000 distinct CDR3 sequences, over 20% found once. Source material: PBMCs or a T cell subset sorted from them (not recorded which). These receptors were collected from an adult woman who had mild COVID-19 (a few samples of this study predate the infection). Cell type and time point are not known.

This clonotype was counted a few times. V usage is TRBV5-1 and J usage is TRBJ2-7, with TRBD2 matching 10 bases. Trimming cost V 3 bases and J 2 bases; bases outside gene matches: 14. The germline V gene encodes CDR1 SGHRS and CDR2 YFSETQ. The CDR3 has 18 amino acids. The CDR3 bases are TGCGCCAGCAGCTACCCCCGGGGGGTAGCGGGGGGACCCTACGAGCAGTACTTC. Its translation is CASSYPRGVAGGPYEQYF.

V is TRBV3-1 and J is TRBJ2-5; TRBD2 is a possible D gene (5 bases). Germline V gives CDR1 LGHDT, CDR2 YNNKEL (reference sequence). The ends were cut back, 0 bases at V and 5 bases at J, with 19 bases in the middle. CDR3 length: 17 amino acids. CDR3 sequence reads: CASSQDEGGSGWETQYF. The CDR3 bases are TGTGCCAGCAGCCAAGATGAGGGCGGCTCGGGGTGGGAGACCCAGTACTTC.

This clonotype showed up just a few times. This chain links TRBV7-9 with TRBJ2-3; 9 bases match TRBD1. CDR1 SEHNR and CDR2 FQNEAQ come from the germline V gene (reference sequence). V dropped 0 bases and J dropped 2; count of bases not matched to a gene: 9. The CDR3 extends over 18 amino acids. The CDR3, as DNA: TGTGCCAGCAGCTTAGCCCCGGGACAGGGACCTAACACAGATACGCAGTATTTT. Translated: CASSLAPGQGPNTDTQYF. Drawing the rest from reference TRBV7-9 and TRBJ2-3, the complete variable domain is DTGVSQNPRHKITKRGQNVTFRCDPISEHNRLYWYRQTLGQGPEFLTYFQNEAQLEKSRLLSDRFSAERPKGSFSTLEIQRTEQGDSAMYLCASSLAPGQGPNTDTQYFGPGTRLTVL.

The CDR3 loop reads CAISEQGPAYEQYF. The CDR3 DNA sequence: TGTGCCATCAGTGAGCAGGGGCCAGCCTACGAGCAGTACTTC. This rearrangement joins TRBV10-3 to TRBJ2-7; tentatively, D is TRBD1 (6 bases). The germline gives CDR1 ENHRY, CDR2 SYGVKD. The CDR3 runs to 14 residues. Trimming removed 2 bases from V and 2 bases from J, with 10 bases in between.

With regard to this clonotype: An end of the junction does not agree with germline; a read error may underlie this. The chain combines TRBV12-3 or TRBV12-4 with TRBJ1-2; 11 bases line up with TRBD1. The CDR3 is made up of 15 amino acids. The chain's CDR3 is CASRLGTGGYYGYTF. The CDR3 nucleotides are TGTGCCAGCAGATTAGGGACAGGGGGATACTATGGCTACACCTTC.

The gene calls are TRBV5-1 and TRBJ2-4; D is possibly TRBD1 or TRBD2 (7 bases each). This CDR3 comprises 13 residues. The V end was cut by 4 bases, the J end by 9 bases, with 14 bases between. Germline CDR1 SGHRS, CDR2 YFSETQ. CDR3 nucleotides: TGCGCCAGCAGCCTCACAGGGGAGGGCATTCAGTACTTC. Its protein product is CASSLTGEGIQYF. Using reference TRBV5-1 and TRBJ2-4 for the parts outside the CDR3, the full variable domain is KAGVTQTPRYLIKTRGQQVTLSCSPISGHRSVSWYQQTPGQGLQFLFEYFSETQRNKGNFPGRFSGRQFSNSRSEMNVSTLELGDSALYLCASSLTGEGIQYFGAGTRLSVL.

The CDR3 here is CSAGLWGYEQYF. The CDR3 nucleotides are TGCAGTGCCGGGCTCTGGGGCTACGAGCAGTACTTC. The rearrangement uses TRBV20-1 and TRBJ2-7; D is uncertain. The CDR3 contains 12 residues. V was clipped by 6 bases and J by 3 bases, with 12 bases between them. Germline assignment: CDR1 DFQATT and CDR2 SNEGSKA (reference sequence).

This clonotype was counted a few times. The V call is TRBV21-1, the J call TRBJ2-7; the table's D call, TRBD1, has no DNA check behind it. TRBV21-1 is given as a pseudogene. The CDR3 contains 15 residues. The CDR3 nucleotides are TGTGCCAGCAGCGGGCCCCCACTAGCCCCCTACGAGCAGTACTTC. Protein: CASSGPPLAPYEQYF.

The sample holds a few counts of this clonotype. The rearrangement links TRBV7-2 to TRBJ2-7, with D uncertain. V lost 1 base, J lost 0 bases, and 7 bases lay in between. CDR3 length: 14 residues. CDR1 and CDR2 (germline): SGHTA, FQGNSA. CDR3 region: CASSLVQSSYEQYF. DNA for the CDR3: TGTGCCAGCAGCTTAGTCCAGTCCTCCTACGAGCAGTACTTC.